This passage covers 6 T cell receptor beta chains from one sample sequenced in a study of beta chain features in type 1 diabetes listed by TCRdb under 2018. The library was built by means of the immunoSEQ multiplex PCR assay. The entire amount of isolated RNA was reverse transcribed using the High Capacity cDNA Reverse Transcription Kit, so the sequenced TCRB transcripts were expressed ones. Imported from immuneACCESS, the table was reduced by TCRdb to in-frame sequences with V and J called. These copies leave out some clones; in studies compared against another copy, an unresolved V gene accounts for under half, and the cause of the remainder is not known. The sample table shows roughly 170,000 clones, and about 13% are seen once. The top ten clonotypes cover 0.62% of the sample. Source material: central memory CD4+ T cells from blood. Every receptor here comes from a woman between 18 and 30 years old in good health.

The chain is built from TRBV5-1 and TRBJ2-5; a possible D gene is TRBD2 (7 bases). V was trimmed by 0 bases and J by 4 bases, leaving 16 bases between them. CDR1 SGHRS and CDR2 YFSETQ come from the germline V gene. This CDR3 has 16 amino acids. DNA of the CDR3: TGCGCCAGCAGCTTGGAAGGGGGAGGGCCGCGAGAGACCCAGTACTTC. It codes for CASSLEGGGPRETQYF.

This clone has at least ten counts. The chain carries TRBV9 and TRBJ1-5; 9 bases are shared with TRBD1. V lost 3 bases to trimming and J lost 10 bases; unmatched junction nucleotides: 8. Germline CDR1 is SGDLS and CDR2 is YYNGEE. The CDR3 sequence is 14 residues long. CDR3 bases: TGTGCCAGCAGCGAATTGGGACAGGGTGAACCCCAGCATTTT. Translation gives CASSELGQGEPQHF. Combining the CDR3 with reference TRBV9 and TRBJ1-5 gives the whole variable domain DSGVTQTPKHLITATGQRVTLRCSPRSGDLSVYWYQQSLDQGLQFLIQYYNGEERAKGNILERFSAQQFPDLHSELNLSSLELGDSALYFCASSELGQGEPQHFGDGTRLSIL.

The chain employs TRBV2 and TRBJ1-2; the D gene is possibly TRBD1 (5 bases). From germline, CDR1 is SNHLY and CDR2 FYNNEI. The CDR3 loop spans 13 amino acids. V was cut by 7 bases and J by 8 bases, with 17 bases left in between. The CDR3 nucleotides are TGTGCCAGCATTTCCGACAGAGGTAGCGGCTACACCTTC. Encoded protein: CASISDRGSGYTF.

This chain connects TRBV7-9 to TRBJ2-3; 7 bases are shared with TRBD2. The CDR3 loop spans 16 amino acids. The trim removed 2 bases at V and 6 bases at J, leaving 11 bases unmatched. The germline V gene encodes CDR1 SEHNR and CDR2 FQNEAQ (reference sequence). In DNA, the CDR3 is TGTGCCAGCAGCTTAAGAAGCGGGGCCGTGAGGGATACGCAGTATTTT. The encoded protein is CASSLRSGAVRDTQYF. The entire variable domain, with the rest obtained from reference TRBV7-9 and TRBJ2-3, is as follows: DTGVSQNPRHKITKRGQNVTFRCDPISEHNRLYWYRQTLGQGPEFLTYFQNEAQLEKSRLLSDRFSAERPKGSFSTLEIQRTEQGDSAMYLCASSLRSGAVRDTQYFGPGTRLTVL.

The chain uses TRBV11-3 and TRBJ2-3; D uncertain. This CDR3 spans 14 amino acids. The V end was cut by 3 bases, the J end by 2 bases, with 9 bases between. Per germline, CDR1 SGHNT and CDR2 YENEEA. As DNA, the CDR3 is TGTGCCAGCAGCTTGGGCATTAACACAGATACGCAGTATTTT. Translation: CASSLGINTDTQYF.

This clone was recorded a few times. The rearrangement uses TRBV28 and TRBJ1-2; D possibly corresponds to TRBD1 (6 bases). In germline, CDR1 is MDHEN, CDR2 SYDVKM. The CDR3 is 11 residues long. Deletions cut 6 bases from V and 7 bases from J, with 9 bases between. The CDR3 bases are TGTGCCAGCAGCGAACAGGGTGGCTACACCTTC. As protein: CASSEQGGYTF.